This TCR beta chain was obtained from a study of blood T cell repertoires in COVID-19 (dated by TCRdb to 2018 to 2021). Regarding the complete study: Samples from collaborators originated in the United States, Italy and Spain and spanned both the acute and convalescent phases of COVID-19. Where available, HLA class I and class II types were taken from metadata supplied by the sample provider and were not determined by assay-based typing. The samples were drawn from the first 160 participants of the ongoing ImmuneRACE study and from some 1,300 subjects provided by 6 global collaborators. The prospective study material was composed of cDNA or gDNA derived from T cells, B-cell-depleted T cells, or PBMCs. A freely available public database, intended as a resource for researchers studying the immune response to SARS-CoV-2, is where the repertoires were released. The dataset comprised deeply sampled blood TCRbeta repertoires from subjects exposed to, actively infected with, or recovered from COVID-19. A de-identified subject ID, COVID-19 status, age in years and sex were almost always included in the sample metadata.

V and J are truncated by 5 bases and 4 bases respectively, leaving an intervening sequence of 16 bases. The germline V gene (reference sequence) specifies LNHDA as CDR1 and SQIVND as CDR2. The CDR3 runs 15 amino acids, cysteine and phenylalanine included. The retained sequence is limited to the CDR3, 45 bases, with the frame set at the first base. One collaborating source in Seattle enrolled patients while the patients were actively infected and followed the patients over time throughout the course of disease. Whole blood was collected in K2EDTA tubes by collaborating institutions according to the institutions' own protocols. For TCRbeta analysis, collaborators shipped samples as frozen whole blood, isolated PBMCs, or DNA extracted from either of those sample types. TCRbeta CDR3 regions were amplified from genomic DNA using the immunoSEQ Assay, a bias-controlled multiplex PCR. In the source study's methods: Nucleated cell counts per sample were estimated from amplification of reference gene primers within the assay. To quantify the absolute abundance of each unique TCRbeta CDR3 rearrangement, sequence reads were collapsed and filtered. For each sample, productive Simpson clonality was calculated as the square root of Simpson's diversity index across productive rearrangements. The clones in this table, taken by TCRdb from immuneACCESS, are in-frame only. Not every clone is retained; where verified, under half of the shortfall comes from an unresolved V gene, and the cause of the rest is unknown. V, J and clone size are those of that table, while D and trimming were read from the DNA. This sample has 250,000 to 350,000 clones in its table, and roughly 90% of those were observed once. The biggest ten clones account for 2.9% of the sample.

On this clone: Its antigen target is currently unknown. Base qualities are not at hand, and no much larger clone is one base apart.

The full study reports these points: Clinical and demographic metadata were provided uncurated, with the amount varying by source and participant.

Sequenced sample: peripheral blood. The clonotype was recovered from a woman in her twenties or thirties with COVID-19, enrolled during active disease. The chain is made from TRBV19 and TRBJ2-3; 7 matching bases give a weak D call of TRBD2. The CDR3 protein is CASSRGGGAPDTQYF. The DNA is TGTGCCAGTAGTCGGGGTGGGGGGGCCCCAGATACGCAGTATTTT.